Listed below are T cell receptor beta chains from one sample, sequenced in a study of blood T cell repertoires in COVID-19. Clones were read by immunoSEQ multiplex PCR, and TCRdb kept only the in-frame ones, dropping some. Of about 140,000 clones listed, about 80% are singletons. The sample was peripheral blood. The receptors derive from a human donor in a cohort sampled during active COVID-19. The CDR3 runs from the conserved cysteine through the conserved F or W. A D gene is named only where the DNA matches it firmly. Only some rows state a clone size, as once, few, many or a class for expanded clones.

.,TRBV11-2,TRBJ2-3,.,CASSLDLATDTQYF,TGTGCCAGCAGCTTAGATCTGGCCACAGATACGCAGTATTTT
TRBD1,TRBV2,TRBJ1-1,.,CASSPRGQEMNTEAFF,TGTGCCAGCAGTCCCAGAGGACAGGAGATGAACACTGAAGCTTTCTTT
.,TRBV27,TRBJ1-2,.,CASSSNDRLGYTF,TGTGCCAGCAGTTCTAACGACAGGCTAGGCTACACCTTC
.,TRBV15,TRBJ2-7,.,CATSRDHEGEQYF,TGTGCCACCAGCAGAGATCACGAGGGCGAGCAGTACTTC
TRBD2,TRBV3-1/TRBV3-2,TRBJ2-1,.,CASSRLSKSGRVVVHNEQFF,TGTGCCAGCAGCCGTCTAAGTAAAAGCGGGAGGGTTGTGGTCCACAATGAGCAGTTCTTC
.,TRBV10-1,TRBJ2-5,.,CASSESRAETQYF,TGCGCCAGCAGTGAGTCCAGGGCAGAGACCCAGTACTTC
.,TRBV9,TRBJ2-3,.,CASSVVGGIRDTQYF,TGTGCCAGCAGCGTAGTTGGGGGGATTCGGGATACGCAGTATTTT
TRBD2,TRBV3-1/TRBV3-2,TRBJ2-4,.,CASSQAGGRGIYF,TGTGCCAGCAGCCAAGCGGGGGGGCGCGGTATTTACTTC
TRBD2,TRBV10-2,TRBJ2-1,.,CASSEFLRLAVYNEQFF,TGCGCCAGCAGTGAGTTCTTGAGGCTAGCGGTCTACAATGAGCAGTTCTTC
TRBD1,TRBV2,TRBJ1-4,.,CASSKGQEINEKLFF,TGTGCCAGCAGTAAGGGACAGGAGATTAATGAAAAACTGTTTTTT
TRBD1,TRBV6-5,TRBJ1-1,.,CASTRTGGDTEAFF,TGTGCCAGCACCAGAACAGGGGGGGACACTGAAGCTTTCTTT
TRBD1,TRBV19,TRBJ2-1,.,CASSTRGSPAMNEQFF,TGTGCCAGTAGTACCAGGGGGAGTCCCGCGATGAATGAGCAGTTCTTC
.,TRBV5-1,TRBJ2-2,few,CASSWGQNTGELFF,TGCGCCAGCAGCTGGGGACAGAACACCGGGGAGCTGTTTTTT
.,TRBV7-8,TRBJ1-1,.,CASSGQLNTEAFF,TGTGCCAGCAGCGGACAGCTGAACACTGAAGCTTTCTTT
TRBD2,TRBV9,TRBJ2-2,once,CASSVSGRNTGELFF,TGTGCCAGCAGCGTTAGCGGGAGAAACACCGGGGAGCTGTTTTTT
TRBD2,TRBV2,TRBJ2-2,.,CASSGPSGTTGELFF,TGTGCCAGCAGTGGCCCTAGCGGGACCACCGGGGAGCTGTTTTTT
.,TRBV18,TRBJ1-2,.,CASSSGQKHNYGYTF,TGTGCCAGCTCATCCGGACAGAAGCATAACTATGGCTACACCTTC
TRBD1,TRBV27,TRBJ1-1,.,CASSSPGQGASRTEAFF,TGTGCCAGCAGTTCCCCGGGACAGGGGGCTAGTAGGACTGAAGCTTTCTTT